Presented here are 28 T cell receptor beta chains from one specimen sequenced in a study of blood T cell repertoires in COVID-19. Profiling relied on immunoSEQ multiplex PCR, and the TCRdb table lists in-frame clones only, not all of them. The table lists around 220,000 clones, 80% of them singletons. Sequencing was performed on PBMCs or T cells enriched from blood (not recorded which). The receptors derive from a woman in her thirties or forties with acute COVID-19.

This chain uses TRBV14 with TRBJ1-4; 7 bases line up with TRBD1. The CDR3 consists of 15 residues. V was pared by 4 bases and J by 6 bases, with 8 bases of the junction left unmatched. Germline CDR1 and CDR2: SGHDN and FVKESK. The DNA of the CDR3 is TGTGCCAGCAGCCGGAATATCGGGACAGATGAAAAACTGTTTTTT. Protein: CASSRNIGTDEKLFF. Based on the CDR3 plus reference TRBV14 and TRBJ1-4, the full variable domain is EAGVTQFPSHSVIEKGQTVTLRCDPISGHDNLYWYRRVMGKEIKFLLHFVKESKQDESGMPNNRFLAERTGGTYSTLKVQPAELEDSGVYFCASSRNIGTDEKLFFGSGTQLSVL.

In regard to this clone: At the DNA level, this CDR3 is encoded by other sequences in the same sample as well. This chain joins TRBV7-2 and TRBJ1-5; no definite D call. The CDR3 spans 12 residues. Germline CDR1 and CDR2: SGHTA and FQGNSA. V lost 3 bases to trimming and J lost 4 bases, with 4 bases between them. The CDR3 here is CASSFQNQPQHF. DNA for the CDR3: TGTGCCAGCAGCTTCCAAAATCAGCCCCAGCATTTT.

Here the CDR3 DNA reads TGTGCCAGCAGTTTATCGAAAGGGGGTGACATTGAAAAACTGTTTTTT. It yields the protein CASSLSKGGDIEKLFF. This chain links TRBV27 with TRBJ1-4, with D tentatively TRBD1 (6 bases). The germline V and J ends were trimmed by 0 bases and 7 bases, with 15 bases remaining between them. Germline V gene lookup returns CDR1 MNHEY and CDR2 SMNVEV (reference sequence). CDR3 length: 16 residues.

The V gene is TRBV6-5, the J gene TRBJ2-5; 11 nucleotides align to TRBD2. The CDR3 runs to 15 residues. The germline CDR1 and CDR2 sequences are MNHEY and SVGAGI. Losses at the gene ends were 9 bases for V and 5 bases for J; bases not matched to a gene: 11. CDR3 protein: CASISGGAFGETQYF. The CDR3 coding sequence is TGTGCCAGTATTAGCGGGGGGGCCTTTGGGGAGACCCAGTACTTC.

V usage is TRBV7-8 and J usage is TRBJ1-1; D not resolved. Germline V gene lookup returns CDR1 SGHVS and CDR2 FQNEAQ. With 3 bases removed from V and 1 base from J, the gap between germline ends came to 12 bases. The CDR3 runs to 15 residues. The CDR3 sequence is CASSFRRHGNTEAFF. Here the CDR3 DNA reads TGTGCCAGCAGCTTTCGGCGACATGGGAACACTGAAGCTTTCTTT.

CDR3 in amino acids: CASSLIRGPSEAFF. The DNA of the CDR3 is TGTGCCAGCAGCTTGATCAGGGGTCCTTCTGAAGCTTTCTTT. The chain recombines TRBV5-8 with TRBJ1-1, with D tentatively TRBD1 (6 bases). The V gene's germline CDR1 is SGHTS and CDR2 YDEGEE. The V and J ends lost 1 base and 6 bases respectively, with 13 bases between them. The CDR3 is 14 residues long.

This clone was picked up a small number of times. V usage is TRBV27 and J usage is TRBJ1-2; weak D call: TRBD1 (6 bases). V was shortened by 3 bases and J by 3 bases, with 20 bases between the two germline ends. Per germline, CDR1 MNHEY and CDR2 SMNVEV (reference sequence). The CDR3 has 17 residues. The CDR3 spells CASSLSPGGRTDYGYTF. The DNA for the CDR3 is TGTGCCAGCAGTTTGTCCCCCGGGGGGCGCACGGACTATGGCTACACCTTC.

This clone was found once. The chain uses TRBV6-5 and TRBJ1-1, with D perhaps matching TRBD1 (6 bases). Deletions cut 6 bases from V and 4 bases from J, with 9 bases between. CDR3 length: 12 residues. Germline V gene data show CDR1 as MNHEY and CDR2 as SVGAGI. The CDR3 DNA sequence: TGTGCCAGCAGCTCGACAGGCACTGAAGCTTTCTTT. This codes for CASSSTGTEAFF.

The chain uses TRBV5-6 and TRBJ1-3; 9 bases fit TRBD1. In germline, CDR1 is SGHDT, CDR2 YYEEEE. The trim removed 3 bases at V and 0 bases at J, leaving 4 bases unmatched. This CDR3 spans 16 amino acids. The CDR3 sequence is CASSWTGEFSGNTIYF. The CDR3, as DNA: TGTGCCAGCAGCTGGACAGGGGAATTCTCTGGAAACACCATATATTTT.

The gene calls are TRBV27 and TRBJ2-7, with 12 positions matching TRBD1. From germline, CDR1 is MNHEY and CDR2 SMNVEV (reference sequence). With V trimmed by 4 bases and J by 2 bases, 3 bases remained unmatched. This CDR3 is built from 15 residues. For the CDR3, the DNA is TGTGCCAGCAGTTACGGGACAGGGGGCCCCTACGAGCAGTACTTC. Translating it yields CASSYGTGGPYEQYF.

V and J are TRBV28 and TRBJ1-6; 10 nucleotides agree with TRBD1. CDR3 length equals 15 residues. The germline gives CDR1 MDHEN, CDR2 SYDVKM. The V segment lost 6 bases and the J segment 6 bases; nucleotides outside the gene matches: 5. As DNA, the CDR3 is TGTGCCAGCAGGGTAGGACAGGGGGTTAATTCACCCCTCCACTTT. Translating it yields CASRVGQGVNSPLHF.

The rearrangement joins TRBV2 to TRBJ1-1, with TRBD1 matching over 10 bases. V shed 10 bases and J 3 bases; nucleotides not matched to a gene: 11. CDR3 length: 15 residues. Germline V gene lookup returns CDR1 SNHLY and CDR2 FYNNEI. In DNA, the CDR3 is TGTGCCACCTCGGGACAGGGGTTCCCGGACACTGAAGCTTTCTTT. Its protein product is CATSGQGFPDTEAFF.

The rearrangement links TRBV6-5 to TRBJ1-1; D perhaps matches TRBD1 (6 bases). This CDR3 region has 14 residues. Germline CDR1 and CDR2: MNHEY and SVGAGI. Trimming cost V 2 bases and J 7 bases, with 14 bases left between them. The CDR3 here is CASSYGGATFEAFF. The DNA for the CDR3 is TGTGCCAGCAGTTACGGGGGGGCGACATTTGAAGCTTTCTTT.

This clone was counted a few times. The chain employs TRBV2 and TRBJ1-2; maybe TRBD1 (6 bases). This CDR3 has 13 amino acids. The V end lost 5 bases, the J end lost 6 bases, and 13 bases lay between the germline ends. CDR1 SNHLY and CDR2 FYNNEI come from the germline V gene. This CDR3 reads CASSLRGSNGYTF. CDR3 nucleotide sequence: TGTGCCAGCAGTCTCAGGGGATCGAATGGCTACACCTTC.

The J gene is TRBJ1-4, the V gene TRBV24-1; D may be TRBD1 (5 bases). V was pared by 4 bases and J by 7 bases, with 15 bases between. The CDR3 has 15 residues. Germline V gives CDR1 KGHDR, CDR2 SFDVKD. The CDR3 here is CATSDYVQGGEKLFF. Written as DNA, the CDR3 is TGTGCCACCAGTGACTATGTCCAGGGAGGTGAAAAACTGTTTTTT.

The table lists this clone with a few counts. This chain links TRBV2 with TRBJ1-2; 7 bases fit TRBD1. The V segment lost 7 bases and the J segment 8 bases; nucleotides outside the gene matches: 7. The CDR3 runs 12 residues. Germline CDR1 reads SNHLY; CDR2 reads FYNNEI. The CDR3 bases are TGTGCCAGCAACTGGGACAGCTTGGGCTACACCTTC. Translating it yields CASNWDSLGYTF. The full variable domain, rest sourced from reference TRBV2 and TRBJ1-2, is EPEVTQTPSHQVTQMGQEVILRCVPISNHLYFYWYRQILGQKVEFLVSFYNNEISEKSEIFDDQFSVERPDGSNFTLKIRSTKLEDSAMYFCASNWDSLGYTFGSGTRLTVV.

The chain employs TRBV6-2 or TRBV6-3 and TRBJ2-5, with TRBD1 identical over 9 bases. This CDR3 has 14 amino acids. The germline V gene has CDR1 MNHEY and CDR2 SVGEGT. V shed 6 bases, J shed 7 bases, and the junction held 9 bases outside the gene matches. The DNA for the CDR3 is TGTGCCAGCAGCCTGGACAGGGGCGAAGGGACCCAGTACTTC. Its translation is CASSLDRGEGTQYF.

In this sample, this clone turned up once. The chain couples TRBV29-1 to TRBJ1-5, with D possibly being TRBD1 (6 bases). The CDR3 contains 12 residues. Between the trimmed V and J ends, which lost 7 bases and 5 bases, there was a span of 12 bases. Germline V lookup: CDR1 SQVTM, CDR2 ANQGSEA. CDR3 in DNA: TGCAGCGGGGGACACCCAGATCAGCCCCAGCATTTT. Its protein is CSGGHPDQPQHF.

The gene calls are TRBV9 and TRBJ2-7; 8 bases are a match to TRBD2. The CDR3 extends over 16 amino acids. J was trimmed by 7 bases and V by 3 bases; bases with no gene match: 15. Germline V gives CDR1 SGDLS, CDR2 YYNGEE. CDR3 DNA: TGTGCCAGCAGCGCCCCCGGGACTAGTGGCTCGGGGGAGCAGTACTTC. This codes for CASSAPGTSGSGEQYF. Full variable domain (remainder filled in from reference TRBV9 and TRBJ2-7): DSGVTQTPKHLITATGQRVTLRCSPRSGDLSVYWYQQSLDQGLQFLIQYYNGEERAKGNILERFSAQQFPDLHSELNLSSLELGDSALYFCASSAPGTSGSGEQYFGPGTRLTVT.

The V call is TRBV7-3, the J call TRBJ2-1, with 9 bases fitting TRBD2. This CDR3 is built from 16 residues. Germline assignment: CDR1 SGHTA and CDR2 FQGTGA. The V segment lost 2 bases and the J segment 3 bases; nucleotides outside the gene matches: 5. The CDR3 loop reads CASSLGSGGRYNEQFF. As DNA, the CDR3 is TGTGCCAGCAGCTTAGGTAGCGGGGGTCGCTACAATGAGCAGTTCTTC.

The CDR3: CASSTGTMSYEQYF. In nucleotides, the CDR3 is TGTGCCAGCAGTACCGGGACAATGTCCTACGAGCAGTACTTC. The V call is TRBV6-2 or TRBV6-3, the J call TRBJ2-7; D possibly corresponds to TRBD1 (6 bases). V was trimmed by 5 bases and J by 1 base, leaving 12 bases between them. Germline CDR1 MNHEY, CDR2 SVGEGT. The CDR3 totals 14 residues.

The chain recombines TRBV9 with TRBJ2-1; the D gene is possibly TRBD2 (6 bases). Trimming removed 2 bases at V and 1 base at J, with 10 bases between. The CDR3 extends over 15 amino acids. Per the germline V gene, CDR1 is SGDLS and CDR2 is YYNGEE. The CDR3 nucleotides are TGTGCCAGCAGCGTGACCGGGACTTCCTACAATGAGCAGTTCTTC. It encodes CASSVTGTSYNEQFF. The entire variable domain, with the rest obtained from reference TRBV9 and TRBJ2-1, is as follows: DSGVTQTPKHLITATGQRVTLRCSPRSGDLSVYWYQQSLDQGLQFLIQYYNGEERAKGNILERFSAQQFPDLHSELNLSSLELGDSALYFCASSVTGTSYNEQFFGPGTRLTVL.

The CDR3 coding sequence is TGTGCCAGCAGCTTACGACAGGGGGCCTACGAGCAGTACTTC. Amino acids: CASSLRQGAYEQYF. The rearrangement uses TRBV11-1 and TRBJ2-7, with 9 bases fitting TRBD1. Germline V CDR1 and CDR2: SGHAT, FQDESV (reference sequence). This CDR3 spans 14 amino acids. V gave up 2 bases and J gave up 2 bases; unmatched junction bases: 1. The whole variable domain, filled in from reference TRBV11-1 and TRBJ2-7, reads EAEVAQSPRYKITEKSQAVAFWCDPISGHATLYWYRQILGQGPELLVQFQDESVVDDSQLPKDRFSAERLKGVDSTLKIQPAELGDSAMYLCASSLRQGAYEQYFGPGTRLTVT.

For the CDR3, the DNA is TGTGCCAGCAGTTACTCCTGGGGACAGGGGGACATTCAGTACTTC. Encoded protein: CASSYSWGQGDIQYF. The chain is built from TRBV6-5 and TRBJ2-4; 11 bases map to TRBD1. Germline values: CDR1 MNHEY, CDR2 SVGAGI. This CDR3 region has 15 residues. V was pared by 0 bases and J by 8 bases, with 3 bases of the junction left unmatched.

This chain uses TRBV10-3 with TRBJ1-5, with 9 nucleotides matching TRBD1. The CDR3 contains 17 residues. Germline CDR1 is ENHRY and CDR2 is SYGVKD. With V trimmed by 6 bases and J by 0 bases, 9 bases remained unmatched. CDR3 nucleotides: TGTGCCATCAGCGGGACAGGGAAAGGCAATAGCAATCAGCCCCAGCATTTT. Amino acids: CAISGTGKGNSNQPQHF.

This clone was detected a few times. The CDR3 sequence is CATRLGTGSGNTIYF. The CDR3 nucleotides are TGTGCCACCCGCCTTGGGACAGGCTCTGGAAACACCATATATTTT. The chain links TRBV19 to TRBJ1-3, with TRBD1 matching over 8 bases. CDR1 is LNHDA, CDR2 SQIVND, per germline (reference sequence). J lost 0 bases, V lost 10 bases, and 8 bases had no gene match. The CDR3 covers 15 residues.

The chain uses TRBV12-2 and TRBJ2-7; the table names TRBD1, a call not compared with the DNA. TRBV12-2 is listed as a pseudogene. This CDR3 contains 13 residues. The CDR3 loop reads CASRQGTDYEQYF. CDR3 DNA: TGTGCAAGTCGCCAAGGGACAGACTACGAGCAGTACTTC.

This clone was found a few times. The CDR3 DNA is TGTGCCAGCAGCGTCACGGGCGGGGGGCTCCCGGAGCAGTTCTTC. It translates to CASSVTGGGLPEQFF. This sequence joins TRBV9 and TRBJ2-1, with TRBD2 matching over 8 bases. Germline CDR1 is SGDLS and CDR2 is YYNGEE. CDR3 length equals 15 residues. Trimming took 2 bases from V and 10 from J; bases not matched to a gene: 11. The whole variable domain, filled in from reference TRBV9 and TRBJ2-1, reads DSGVTQTPKHLITATGQRVTLRCSPRSGDLSVYWYQQSLDQGLQFLIQYYNGEERAKGNILERFSAQQFPDLHSELNLSSLELGDSALYFCASSVTGGGLPEQFFGPGTRLTVL.